What follows describes a single T cell receptor (beta chain). Antigen unknown. The data stem from a study of response to subunit inactivated influenza vaccine. TCRdb passed the RT-PCR reads through MiXCR, listing each CDR3 protein once. Of fewer than 550,000 distinct CDR3 sequences detected, 25% appear once; the ten largest clones hold 1.5% to 2%. Trimming cost V 7 bases and J 9 bases, with 18 bases left between them. The CDR3 is 13 amino acids. The study's findings and limits: Few new T cells, the authors suggested, are recruited by each seasonal influenza vaccination.

The source was CD4+ T cells sorted from PBMCs, collected more than 4 days after vaccination. The genes are TRBV12-3 or TRBV12-4 and TRBJ2-5; D is possibly TRBD1 or TRBD2 (6 bases each). The TCR was taken from a man aged 50 to 59 who received an inactivated influenza vaccine. The CDR3 nucleotides read TGTGCCAGCACCTTCCCAGGGGACTTAGCCCAGTACTTC. Translating it yields CASTFPGDLAQYF.